These T cell receptor beta chains were read from a single sample in a study of OX40 agonist ivuxolimab in advanced cancers. Some clones are missing from TCRdb's copy, which holds only in-frame ones; the method was immunoSEQ multiplex PCR. The sample yields some 97,000 clones, more than 85% seen once. Sequencing was performed on CD4+ or CD8+ T cells sorted from blood, taken in a trial of the OX40 agonist ivuxolimab. These receptors came from an adult with an advanced solid tumor such as melanoma, head and neck, liver or kidney cancer. The CDR3 runs from the conserved cysteine through the conserved F or W. A D gene is named only where the DNA matches it firmly. Size is stated for part of the rows, as once, few or many counts, or as a class when the clone is expanded.

TRBJ1-2 TRBV11-2 . . TGTGCCAGCAGCTTCAGGGATGGTGGCTACACCTTC CASSFRDGGYTF
TRBJ2-1 TRBV4-3 . . TGCGCCAGCAGCTTAAGACTAGATCTAAGTGGGAATGAGCAGTTCTTC CASSLRLDLSGNEQFF
TRBJ2-7 TRBV11-1 . TRBD2 TGTGCCAGCAGCCGCCGAGGGGCGGGAGTAGCCGAGCAGTACTTC CASSRRGAGVAEQYF
TRBJ2-1 TRBV4-2 . . TGTGCCAGCAGCCAAGATCTGGCTAGGCGGATCTACAATGAGCAGTTCTTC CASSQDLARRIYNEQFF
TRBJ2-3 TRBV5-3 once . TGTGCCAGAAGCTTGTCTAGCGAAGACGGGACAGATACGCAGTATTTT CARSLSSEDGTDTQYF
TRBJ2-1 TRBV9 . . TGTGCCAGCAGCGTAGGTGCGGAGAGCTCCTACAATGAGCAGTTCTTC CASSVGAESSYNEQFF
TRBJ2-2 TRBV11-2 . TRBD2 TGTGCCAGCAGCTCCTCAGCGGGAGAAATGACCGGGGAGCTGTTTTTT CASSSSAGEMTGELFF
TRBJ1-5 TRBV7-8 . . TGTGCCAGCAGCCCACGGGGAGGACAGAGGGCTTTTCAGCCCCAGCATTTT CASSPRGGQRAFQPQHF
TRBJ2-7 TRBV21-1 . . TGTGCCAGCAGCAAAGAAAGACCGAGATTCTACGAGCAGTACTTC CASSKERPRFYEQYF
TRBJ2-3 TRBV28 . TRBD1 TGTGCCAGCAGTTTATTTCCCCGGACAGGGGGCACAAATACGCAGTATTTT CASSLFPRTGGTNTQYF
TRBJ1-5 TRBV5-6 . TRBD1 TGTGCCAGCAGCCGCCGGGACAGGAGGGGTCAGCCCCAGCATTTT CASSRRDRRGQPQHF
TRBJ2-7 TRBV18 . . TGTGCCAGCTCACCACCCAACAGTGCCTACGAGCAGTACTTC CASSPPNSAYEQYF
TRBJ2-7 TRBV5-1 . TRBD2 TGCGCCAGCAGCACTAGCGGGAGATCGGGCGAGCAGTACTTC CASSTSGRSGEQYF
TRBJ2-3 TRBV7-6 . . TGTGCCAGCAGCAGCAACTACATCAGCACAGATACGCAGTATTTT CASSSNYISTDTQYF
TRBJ2-7 TRBV6-5 . . TGTGCCAGCAGAACGACTAGGGGGTACGAGCAGTACTTC CASRTTRGYEQYF
TRBJ2-5 TRBV18 . . TGTGCCAGCTCACCAGATTTAGGGGCCATGGACTTC CASSPDLGAMDF
TRBJ1-1 TRBV14 . . TGTGCCAGCAGCCTAGTCCTTTCGTCTGAAGCTTTCTTT CASSLVLSSEAFF
TRBJ2-7 TRBV27 . . TGTGCCAGCAGTTTATTCTCCGCCAGGGGTCCGGCCTACGAGCAGTACTTC CASSLFSARGPAYEQYF